The source of this T cell receptor (beta chain) is a study of persistence of HIV-infected CD4 T cells. Nonspecific anti-CD3/anti-CD28 bead stimulation represents the broad CD4+ T cell repertoire. Responding CD4+ T cells were sorted by upregulation of both CD40 ligand and CD69. Adults with HIV-1 started suppressive ART while chronically infected. About this clone: The antigen remains undetermined.

Sequencing used immunoSEQ version 4 in survey mode. The method was immunoSEQ multiplex PCR; TCRdb's version includes in-frame clones alone and lacks a portion of them. Of 40,000 to 55,000 clones listed, 75% to 90% are singletons. Germline V gives CDR1 KGHSH, CDR2 LQKENI. The CDR3 extends over 14 amino acids. V gave up 2 bases and J gave up 4 bases, with 9 bases separating them. The sequence came from an adult woman with HIV who was CMV-seropositive. This specimen consisted of CD4+ T cells sorted from PBMCs after 18-hour stimulation, obtained from a patient who received antiretroviral therapy. The chain employs TRBV18 and TRBJ1-5; D is ambiguous. The DNA for the CDR3 is TGTGCCAGCTCACCATCTTTGGGGAATCAGCCCCAGCATTTT. It translates to CASSPSLGNQPQHF. The full variable domain, completed using reference TRBV18 and TRBJ1-5, is NAGVMQNPRHLVRRRGQEARLRCSPMKGHSHVYWYRQLPEEGLKFMVYLQKENIIDESGMPKERFSAEFPKEGPSILRIQQVVRGDSAAYFCASSPSLGNQPQHFGDGTRLSIL.